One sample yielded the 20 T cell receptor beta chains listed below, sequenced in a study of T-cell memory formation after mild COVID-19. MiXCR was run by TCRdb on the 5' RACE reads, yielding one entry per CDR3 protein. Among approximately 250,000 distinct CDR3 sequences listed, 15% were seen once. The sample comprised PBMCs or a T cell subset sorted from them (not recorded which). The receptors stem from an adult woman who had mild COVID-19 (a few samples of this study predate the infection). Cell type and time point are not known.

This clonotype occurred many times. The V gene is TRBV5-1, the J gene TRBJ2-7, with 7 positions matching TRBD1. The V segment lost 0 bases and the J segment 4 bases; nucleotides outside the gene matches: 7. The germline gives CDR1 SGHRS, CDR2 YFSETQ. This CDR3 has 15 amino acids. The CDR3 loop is CASSLVPGTVYEQYF. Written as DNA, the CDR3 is TGCGCCAGCAGCTTGGTACCCGGGACAGTTTACGAGCAGTACTTC.

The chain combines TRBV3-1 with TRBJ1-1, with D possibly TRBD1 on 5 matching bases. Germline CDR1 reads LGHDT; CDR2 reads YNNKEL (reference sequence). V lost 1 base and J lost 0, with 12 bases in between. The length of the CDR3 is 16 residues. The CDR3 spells CASSQGAAGMNTEAFF. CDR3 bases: TGTGCCAGCAGCCAAGGGGCGGCAGGGATGAACACTGAAGCTTTCTTT.

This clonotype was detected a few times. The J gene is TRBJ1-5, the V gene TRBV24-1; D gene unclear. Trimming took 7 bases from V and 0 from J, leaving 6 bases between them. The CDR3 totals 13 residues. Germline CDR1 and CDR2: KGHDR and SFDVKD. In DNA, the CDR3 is TGTGCCACCAGCGCCATTAGCAATCAGCCCCAGCATTTT. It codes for CATSAISNQPQHF.

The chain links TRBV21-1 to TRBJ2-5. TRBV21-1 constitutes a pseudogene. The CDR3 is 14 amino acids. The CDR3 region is CASSKGILPVTQYF. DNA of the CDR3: TGTGCCAGCAGCAAAGGCATCTTACCCGTAACCCAGTACTTC.

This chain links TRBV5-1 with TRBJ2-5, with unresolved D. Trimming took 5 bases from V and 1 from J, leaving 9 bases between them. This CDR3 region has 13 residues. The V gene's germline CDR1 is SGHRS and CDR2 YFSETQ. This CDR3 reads CASSAQVQETQYF. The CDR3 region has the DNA TGCGCCAGCAGTGCCCAGGTCCAAGAGACCCAGTACTTC.

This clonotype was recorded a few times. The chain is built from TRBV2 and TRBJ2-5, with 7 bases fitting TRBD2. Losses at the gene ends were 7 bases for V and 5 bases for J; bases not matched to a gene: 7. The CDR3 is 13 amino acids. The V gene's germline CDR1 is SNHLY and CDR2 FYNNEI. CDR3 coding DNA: TGTGCCAGCACGTTCGGGAGGAGTGAGACCCAGTACTTC. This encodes CASTFGRSETQYF. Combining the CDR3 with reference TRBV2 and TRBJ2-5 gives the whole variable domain EPEVTQTPSHQVTQMGQEVILRCVPISNHLYFYWYRQILGQKVEFLVSFYNNEISEKSEIFDDQFSVERPDGSNFTLKIRSTKLEDSAMYFCASTFGRSETQYFGPGTRLLVL.

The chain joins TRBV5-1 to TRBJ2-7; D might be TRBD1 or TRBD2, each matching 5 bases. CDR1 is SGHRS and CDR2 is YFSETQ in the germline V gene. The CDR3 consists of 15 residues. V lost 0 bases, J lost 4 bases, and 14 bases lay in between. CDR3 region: CASSLVGDSRYEQYF. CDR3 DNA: TGCGCCAGCAGCTTGGTGGGGGATTCCCGTTACGAGCAGTACTTC. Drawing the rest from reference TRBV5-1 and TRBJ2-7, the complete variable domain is KAGVTQTPRYLIKTRGQQVTLSCSPISGHRSVSWYQQTPGQGLQFLFEYFSETQRNKGNFPGRFSGRQFSNSRSEMNVSTLELGDSALYLCASSLVGDSRYEQYFGPGTRLTVT.

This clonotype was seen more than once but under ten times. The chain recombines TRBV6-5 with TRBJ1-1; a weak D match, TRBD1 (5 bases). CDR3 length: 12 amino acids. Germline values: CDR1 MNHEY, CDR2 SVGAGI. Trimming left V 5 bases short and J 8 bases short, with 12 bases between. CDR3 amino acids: CASSTRQTEAFF. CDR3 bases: TGTGCCAGCAGTACGAGACAGACCGAAGCTTTCTTT.

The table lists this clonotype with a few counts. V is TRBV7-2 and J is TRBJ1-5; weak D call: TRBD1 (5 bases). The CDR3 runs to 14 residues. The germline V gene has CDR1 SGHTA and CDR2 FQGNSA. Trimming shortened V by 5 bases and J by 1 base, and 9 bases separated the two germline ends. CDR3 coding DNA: TGTGCCAGCAGCGAAGGGGACAGCAATCAGCCCCAGCATTTT. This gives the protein CASSEGDSNQPQHF.

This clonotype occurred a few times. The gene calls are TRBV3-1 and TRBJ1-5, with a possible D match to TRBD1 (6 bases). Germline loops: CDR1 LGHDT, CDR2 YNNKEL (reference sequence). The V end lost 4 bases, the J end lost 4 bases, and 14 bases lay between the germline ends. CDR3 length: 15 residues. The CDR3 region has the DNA TGTGCCAGCAGCCCCACCGTGGGGGCGAATCAGCCCCAGCATTTT. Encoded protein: CASSPTVGANQPQHF.

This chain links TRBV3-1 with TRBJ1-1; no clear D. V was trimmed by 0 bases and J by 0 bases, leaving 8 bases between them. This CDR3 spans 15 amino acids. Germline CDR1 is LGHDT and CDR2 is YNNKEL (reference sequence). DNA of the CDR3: TGTGCCAGCAGCCAAGATGTGATTATGAACACTGAAGCTTTCTTT. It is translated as CASSQDVIMNTEAFF.

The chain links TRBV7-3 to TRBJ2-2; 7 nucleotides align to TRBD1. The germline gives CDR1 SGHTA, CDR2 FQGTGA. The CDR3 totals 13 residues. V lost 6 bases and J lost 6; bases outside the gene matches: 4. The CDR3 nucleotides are TGTGCCAGCAGTATCAGGGGGTCCGGGGAGCTGTTTTTT. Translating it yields CASSIRGSGELFF.

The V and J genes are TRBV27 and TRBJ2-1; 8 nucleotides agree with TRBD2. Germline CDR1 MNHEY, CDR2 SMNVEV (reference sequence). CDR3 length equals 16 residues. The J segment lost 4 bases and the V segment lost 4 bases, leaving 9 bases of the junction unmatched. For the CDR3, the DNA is TGTGCCAGCAGTTCCGGGAGGGGTCCGCCTTACAATGAGCAGTTCTTC. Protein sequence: CASSSGRGPPYNEQFF.

The CDR3 reads CASSEGNGAETQYF. As DNA, the CDR3 is TGTGCCAGCAGTGAAGGTAACGGGGCGGAGACCCAGTACTTC. V gene TRBV2 combines with J gene TRBJ2-5; tentatively, D is TRBD1 or TRBD2 (5 bases each). Deletions cut 1 base from V and 5 bases from J, with 11 bases between. Germline CDR1 and CDR2: SNHLY and FYNNEI. There are 14 residues in the CDR3.

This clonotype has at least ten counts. The CDR3 sequence is CAISDYGGGETQYF. CDR3 nucleotide sequence: TGTGCCATCAGTGATTACGGGGGTGGAGAGACCCAGTACTTC. The gene calls are TRBV10-3 and TRBJ2-5; D is possibly TRBD2 (6 bases). Trimming stripped 3 bases from V and 4 bases from J, with 12 bases between. The CDR3 is 14 residues long. The V gene's germline CDR1 is ENHRY and CDR2 SYGVKD.

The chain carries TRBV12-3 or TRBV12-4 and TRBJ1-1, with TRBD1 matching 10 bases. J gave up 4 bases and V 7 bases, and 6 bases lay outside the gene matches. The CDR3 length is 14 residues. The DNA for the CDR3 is TGTGCCAGCACCTTGGACAGGGGGGGCACTGAAGCTTTCTTT. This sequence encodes CASTLDRGGTEAFF.

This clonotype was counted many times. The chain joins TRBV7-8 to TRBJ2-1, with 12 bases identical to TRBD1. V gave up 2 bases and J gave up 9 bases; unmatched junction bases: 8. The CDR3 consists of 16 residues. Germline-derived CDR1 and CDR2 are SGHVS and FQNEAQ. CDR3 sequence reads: CASSLSRDRGLGEQFF. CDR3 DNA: TGTGCCAGCAGCTTATCTCGGGACAGGGGGCTTGGTGAGCAGTTCTTC. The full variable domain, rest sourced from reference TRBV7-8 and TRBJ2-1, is GAGVSQSPRYKVAKRGQDVALRCDPISGHVSLFWYQQALGQGPEFLTYFQNEAQLDKSGLPSDRFFAERPEGSVSTLKIQRTQQEDSAVYLCASSLSRDRGLGEQFFGPGTRLTVL.

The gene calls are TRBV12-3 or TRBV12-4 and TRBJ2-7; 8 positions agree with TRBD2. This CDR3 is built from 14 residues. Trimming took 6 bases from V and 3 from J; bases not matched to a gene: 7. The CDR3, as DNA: TGTGCCAGCAGCCTCCGGACTAGCAGCTACGAGCAGTACTTC. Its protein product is CASSLRTSSYEQYF.

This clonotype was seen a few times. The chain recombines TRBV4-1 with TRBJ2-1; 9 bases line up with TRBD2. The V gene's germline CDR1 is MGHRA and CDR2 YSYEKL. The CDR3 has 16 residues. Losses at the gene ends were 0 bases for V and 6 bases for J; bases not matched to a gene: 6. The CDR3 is CASSQDRAGGLNEQFF. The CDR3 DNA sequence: TGCGCCAGCAGCCAAGATAGGGCGGGGGGGCTCAATGAGCAGTTCTTC.

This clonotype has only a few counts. This chain's CDR3 is CAIRGGPRSYTF. The DNA for the CDR3 is TGTGCCATCAGGGGGGGGCCTCGTTCCTACACCTTC. J is TRBJ1-2 and V is TRBV12-3 or TRBV12-4; 7 bases match TRBD1. This CDR3 has 12 amino acids. J lost 10 bases, V lost 10 bases, and 12 bases had no gene match.